This T cell receptor beta chain was recovered during a study of OX40 agonist ivuxolimab in advanced cancers. Looking at the study overall: The costimulatory receptor OX40 (CD134) was targeted by ivuxolimab, a fully human IgG2 agonistic monoclonal antibody. In the dose-escalation cohort, 82.7% of patients were male, and the mean age was approximately 60 years, with a range of 23 to 79. Of the approximately 54 dose-escalation patients, hepatocellular carcinoma was present in 19, melanoma in approximately 15, renal cell carcinoma in 9 and head and neck cancer in 9. Intravenous ivuxolimab was administered to patients every 2 weeks at six dose levels: 0.01, 0.1, 0.3, 1.5, 3 and 10 mg/kg. Partial responses were achieved by three dose-escalation patients, of whom one had hepatocellular carcinoma and two had cutaneous melanoma. Patients were allowed to have had prior anti-PD-1, anti-PD-L1 or anti-CTLA-4 therapy, and around two fifths of the dose-escalation patients had been treated with checkpoint inhibitors. Peripheral TCRbeta sequencing was intended to test whether TCR sequence diversity was altered and clonal T-cell expansion was caused by ivuxolimab. The paper reports the monotherapy dose-escalation portion (N = 52 patients) of the phase I ivuxolimab trial.

The CDR3, cysteine through phenylalanine, is 17 amino acids long. Kept here is only the CDR3 DNA, which spans 51 bases and is read in frame from base 1. After removal of 0 bases from V and 9 bases from J, the junction retains 12 bases not matched to a gene. In the germline V gene, CDR1 corresponds to KGHSH and CDR2 to LQKENI. The trial excluded patients who had a history of autoimmune disease or who were on systemic immunosuppression. Peripheral blood for TCR sequencing was collected from all dose cohorts at baseline, on cycle 4 day 1, and on cycle 7 day 1. The samples were drawn from a first-in-human, open-label, multicenter phase I dose-escalation trial of ivuxolimab. Adults with locally advanced or metastatic melanoma, renal cell carcinoma, hepatocellular carcinoma or head and neck squamous cell carcinoma were enrolled in the trial. CD4+ and CD8+ T cells were sorted separately from peripheral blood before TCR sequencing.

The research as a whole found: At doses of 0.1 to 3.0 mg/kg, clonal expansion of both CD4+ and CD8+ blood T cells was observed from baseline to week 6. Antigen specificity was not determined for the clonally expanded peripheral T cells. On average, CD8+ T cells showed more expanded clones than CD4+ T cells after ivuxolimab. In partial responders in the 0.1-3.0 mg/kg groups, normalized peripheral clonal expansion was found to be among the lowest, especially among CD8+ T cells. Low levels of normalized T-cell clonal expansion were also seen in some nonresponding patients.

To sequence the TCRbeta CDR3 region, genomic DNA was isolated from the sorted cells. TCRbeta CDR3 regions were sequenced using the immunoSEQ Assay. TCRdb obtained this table from immuneACCESS and retained in-frame rearrangements with V and J assigned. These tables miss some clones; where compared with another copy, unresolved V genes account for less than half of the shortfall, and the remainder is unexplained. Present in this sample are about 78,000 clones, roughly 84% of which were seen just once. The top ten clones comprise roughly 0.23% of the sample. As concerns this clone: The specificity of this receptor is unknown. Base-call qualities are not available, and no considerably larger clone is one nucleotide away.

Recombination joined TRBV18 with TRBJ2-1; 9 of the junction bases match TRBD2. The receptor's source is an adult with an advanced solid tumor such as melanoma, head and neck, liver or kidney cancer. The starting material was CD4+ or CD8+ T cells sorted from blood, obtained in a trial of the OX40 agonist ivuxolimab. The CDR3 is CASSPPYRGLAMGEQFF. The base sequence is TGTGCCAGCTCACCACCGTATAGGGGACTAGCTATGGGTGAGCAGTTCTTC.